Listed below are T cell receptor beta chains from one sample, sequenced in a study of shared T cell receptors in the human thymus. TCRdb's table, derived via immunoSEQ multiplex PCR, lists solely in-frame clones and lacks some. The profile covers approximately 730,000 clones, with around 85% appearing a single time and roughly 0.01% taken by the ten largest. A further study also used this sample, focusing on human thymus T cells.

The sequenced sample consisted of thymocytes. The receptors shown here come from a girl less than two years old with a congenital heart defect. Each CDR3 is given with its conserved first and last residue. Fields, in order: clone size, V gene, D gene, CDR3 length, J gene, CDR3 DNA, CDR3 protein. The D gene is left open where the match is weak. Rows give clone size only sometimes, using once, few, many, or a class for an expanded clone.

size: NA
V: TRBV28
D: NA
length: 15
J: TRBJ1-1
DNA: TGTGCCAGCAGCAACCCACACGGGGGTCTCACTGAAGCTTTCTTT
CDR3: CASSNPHGGLTEAFF

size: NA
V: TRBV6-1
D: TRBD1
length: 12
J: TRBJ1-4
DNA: TGTGCCAGCCGGGACAGATGGGAAAAACTGTTTTTT
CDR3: CASRDRWEKLFF

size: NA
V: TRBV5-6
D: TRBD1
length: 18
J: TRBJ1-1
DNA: TGTGCCAGCAGCTTGGAGTCAAGTTTAGGGGGCACCGGGCTTGAAGCTTTCTTT
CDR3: CASSLESSLGGTGLEAFF

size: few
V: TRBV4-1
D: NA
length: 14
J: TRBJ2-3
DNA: TGCGCCAGCAGCCAAGATTGGGACAAAAATACGCAGTATTTT
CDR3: CASSQDWDKNTQYF

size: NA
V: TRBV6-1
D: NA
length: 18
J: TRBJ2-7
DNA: TGTGCCAGCAGTGAAGCTTTGTCGTCGGAGGGGCCAAGCTACGAGCAGTACTTC
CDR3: CASSEALSSEGPSYEQYF

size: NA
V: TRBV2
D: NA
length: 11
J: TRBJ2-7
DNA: TGTGCCAGCAGTCCTATCTACGAGCAGTACTTC
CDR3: CASSPIYEQYF

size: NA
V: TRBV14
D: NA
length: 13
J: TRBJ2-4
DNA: TGTGCCAGCAGCCGACAAGTCGGAAACATTCAGTACTTC
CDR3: CASSRQVGNIQYF

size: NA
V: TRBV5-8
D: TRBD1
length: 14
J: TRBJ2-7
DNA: TGTGCCAGCAGCGCCCTAAGACAGGGGTCCGAGCAGTACTTC
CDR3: CASSALRQGSEQYF

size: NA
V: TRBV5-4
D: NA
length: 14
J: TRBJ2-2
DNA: TGTGCCAGCAGCGTAGACTATGGCACCGGGGAGCTGTTTTTT
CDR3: CASSVDYGTGELFF

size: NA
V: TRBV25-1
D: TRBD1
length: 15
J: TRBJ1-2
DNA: TGTGCCAGCAGTGATCCCGGGACAGCCTTCTATGGCTACACCTTC
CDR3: CASSDPGTAFYGYTF

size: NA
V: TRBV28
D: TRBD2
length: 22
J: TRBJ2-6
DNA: TGTGCCAGCAGTTTATCGGGGGGGTATAGGGCACGAAACGTCTCTGGGGCCAACGTCCTGACTTTC
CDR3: CASSLSGGYRARNVSGANVLTF

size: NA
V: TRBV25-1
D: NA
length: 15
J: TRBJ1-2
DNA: TGTGCCAGCAGTGAATGGGAGGGAGCTAACTATGGCTACACCTTC
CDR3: CASSEWEGANYGYTF

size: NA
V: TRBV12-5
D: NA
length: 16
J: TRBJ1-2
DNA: TGTGCTAGTAGAAAGCGAGAGGGAAAAGGCTACTATGGCTACACCTTC
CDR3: CASRKREGKGYYGYTF

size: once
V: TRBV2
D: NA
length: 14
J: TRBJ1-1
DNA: TGTGCCAGCACGATACCTGGACAGAACACTGAAGCTTTCTTT
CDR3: CASTIPGQNTEAFF

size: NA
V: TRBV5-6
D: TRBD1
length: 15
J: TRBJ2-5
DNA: TGTGCCAGCAGCTTAAACACCGGGACAGGGAGTTGCCAGTACTTC
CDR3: CASSLNTGTGSCQYF

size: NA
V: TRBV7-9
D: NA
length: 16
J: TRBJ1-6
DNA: TGTGCCAGCAGCCCCGGGGGAGTAGTGGATAATTCACCCCTCCACTTT
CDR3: CASSPGGVVDNSPLHF